A single sample is the source of the 20 T cell receptor beta chains below, sequenced in a study of blood T cells in healthy people across ages (dated by TCRdb to the mid-2010s). The library relied on 5' RACE. Sequenced on an Illumina HiSeq 2500. A second roughly 6 to 12 cycle PCR used a sample-barcoded 5' primer and a J-beta primer mix. Through fastp at Q25 and MiXCR, TCRdb rebuilt clones from the public reads, retaining in-frame beta chains. When rows share a CDR3 protein, they turn into one entry using the most common DNA and genes. Here the sample has approximately 800,000 distinct CDR3 sequences; more than 45% occur a single time. About 20% of the sample is taken by the ten largest. Sequenced material: blood. The source is a man aged 25 to 40 in good health.

This clonotype was seen more than once but under ten times. The chain joins TRBV20-1 to TRBJ2-5; 8 positions agree with TRBD2. The ends lost 6 bases at V and 2 bases at J; junction bases unmatched: 8. Germline V gene data show CDR1 as DFQATT and CDR2 as SNEGSKA (reference sequence). The CDR3 is made up of 14 amino acids. The CDR3 region has the DNA TGCAGTGCAACGGGACTAGAAAGTCAAGAGACCCAGTACTTC. It specifies CSATGLESQETQYF.

J is TRBJ1-2 and V is TRBV29-1; no reliable D call. With 5 bases removed from V and 2 bases from J, the gap between germline ends came to 9 bases. The CDR3 length is 12 residues. Germline CDR1 SQVTM, CDR2 ANQGSEA. The CDR3 coding sequence is TGCAGCGTTATGGGCGGGAACTATGGCTACACCTTC. Translating gives CSVMGGNYGYTF.

The chain combines TRBV29-1 with TRBJ1-2, with 7 nucleotides matching TRBD1. The V gene end was trimmed by 6 bases and the J gene end by 8 bases; junction bases not matched to a gene: 6. The CDR3 covers 11 residues. Looked up from germline, CDR1 is SQVTM and CDR2 is ANQGSEA. Here the CDR3 DNA reads TGCAGCGTCCCAGGGGGGTCAGGCTACACCTTC. This sequence encodes CSVPGGSGYTF.

The J gene is TRBJ1-2, the V gene TRBV12-3 or TRBV12-4, with D perhaps TRBD1 (5 bases). The V end lost 4 bases, the J end lost 4 bases, and 10 bases lay between the germline ends. The CDR3 runs to 13 residues. DNA for the CDR3: TGTGCCAGCAGTTCTCCAGGGTCCTATGGCTACACCTTC. Protein product: CASSSPGSYGYTF.

The chain links TRBV7-2 to TRBJ2-6; 7 nucleotides match TRBD2. Germline V lookup: CDR1 SGHTA, CDR2 FQGNSA. The CDR3 consists of 17 residues. V dropped 1 base and J dropped 2; count of bases not matched to a gene: 5. CDR3: CASSLEASGAGANVLTF. DNA of the CDR3: TGTGCCAGCAGCTTAGAGGCCAGCGGGGCTGGGGCCAACGTCCTGACTTTC.

The chain employs TRBV25-1 and TRBJ1-6; possibly TRBD1 for D (5 bases). Trimming pared 3 bases from V and 4 bases from J, leaving 10 bases between. The CDR3 has 15 residues. From germline, CDR1 is MGHDK and CDR2 SYGVNS. CDR3 bases: TGTGCCAGCAGTGAGGGATCAGGGTATAATTCACCCCTCCACTTT. This sequence encodes CASSEGSGYNSPLHF.

The table lists this clonotype with many counts. The V call is TRBV12-3 or TRBV12-4, the J call TRBJ2-3, with D maybe TRBD1 (5 bases). The length of the CDR3 is 14 residues. The ends were cut back, 6 bases at V and 2 bases at J, with 12 bases in the middle. The CDR3 here is CASRRQSFTDTQYF. The CDR3 DNA reads as TGTGCCAGCAGACGACAGTCTTTCACAGATACGCAGTATTTT.

V gene TRBV7-2 combines with J gene TRBJ2-7, with 7 bases that match TRBD2. Per the germline V gene, CDR1 is SGHTA and CDR2 is FQGNSA. J was trimmed by 2 bases and V by 7 bases; bases with no gene match: 11. This CDR3 spans 15 amino acids. The chain's CDR3 is CASTGGLGSTYEQYF. CDR3 nucleotides: TGTGCCAGCACGGGAGGCCTCGGCTCTACCTACGAGCAGTACTTC.

In this sample, this clonotype turned up a few times. The chain uses TRBV25-1 and TRBJ2-4; the match to TRBD1 covers 9 bases. The J call could be wrong; TRBJ2-7 is a better fit for the DNA end. The germline V gene encodes CDR1 MGHDK and CDR2 SYGVNS. The CDR3 loop spans 13 amino acids. The chain's CDR3 is CASGTGGGYEQYF. The CDR3 bases are TGTGCCAGCGGTACAGGGGGCGGATACGAGCAGTACTTC.

Notes on this clonotype: Sequence at one end of the junction differs from germline and may be a read error. The chain combines TRBV11-3 with TRBJ2-1; D unclear. The CDR3 extends over 16 amino acids. The V gene's germline CDR1 is SGHNT and CDR2 YENEEA. CDR3 residues: CASSLEGTISYNEQFF. DNA for the CDR3: TGTGCCAGCAGCTTAGAGGGTACTATCTCCTACAATGAGCAGTTCTTT.

The chain couples TRBV28 to TRBJ2-6; 8 bases match TRBD2. Germline CDR1 and CDR2: MDHEN and SYDVKM. The CDR3 has 14 amino acids. The junction had 7 bases not matched to a gene; V was cut back by 6 bases and J by 9 bases. CDR3: CASRQSGGGNVLTF. For the CDR3, the DNA is TGTGCCAGCAGACAGAGCGGGGGAGGCAACGTCCTGACTTTC.

This clonotype was recorded a few times. This chain connects TRBV4-1 to TRBJ2-7; TRBD1 matches at 8 bases. With 1 base clipped from V and 3 bases from J, the junction kept 5 bases outside the gene matches. The CDR3 sequence is 15 residues long. Germline CDR1 MGHRA, CDR2 YSYEKL. The CDR3, as DNA: TGCGCCAGCAGCCAAGGGTGGGACAGGAGCTACGAGCAGTACTTC. Translating it yields CASSQGWDRSYEQYF.

CDR3 amino acids: CASSLASGDNEQFF. The DNA for the CDR3 is TGTGCCAGCAGTTTGGCTTCGGGAGACAATGAGCAGTTCTTC. V is TRBV12-3 or TRBV12-4 and J is TRBJ2-1; possible D gene TRBD2, 6 bases. The CDR3 is made up of 14 amino acids. Deletions cut 3 bases from V and 5 bases from J, with 11 bases between.

V and J are TRBV7-2 and TRBJ1-5; 8 bases are a match to TRBD1. The trim removed 5 bases at V and 1 base at J, leaving 7 bases unmatched. There are 16 residues in the CDR3. Per the germline V gene, CDR1 is SGHTA and CDR2 is FQGNSA. In DNA, the CDR3 is TGTGCCAGCAGCCCGACAGGGGTGGGAAGCAATCAGCCCCAGCATTTT. Its protein product is CASSPTGVGSNQPQHF.

This chain links TRBV5-1 with TRBJ1-2, with D maybe TRBD1 (6 bases). Germline V lookup: CDR1 SGHRS, CDR2 YFSETQ. V was pared by 2 bases and J by 4 bases, with 12 bases between. The CDR3 has 14 residues. The CDR3 coding sequence is TGCGCCAGCAGCTTCCGGGACAACCGCTATGGCTACACCTTC. Protein sequence: CASSFRDNRYGYTF.

The chain recombines TRBV20-1 with TRBJ2-6; D unresolved. Germline values: CDR1 DFQATT, CDR2 SNEGSKA (reference sequence). The CDR3 length is 14 residues. The germline V and J ends were trimmed by 3 bases and 0 bases, with 6 bases remaining between them. The CDR3 coding sequence is TGCAGTGCTAGTTCGGACTCTGGGGCCAACGTCCTGACTTTC. Protein product: CSASSDSGANVLTF.

This chain links TRBV4-2 with TRBJ2-4; 8 bases agree with TRBD2. The closer fit of TRBJ2-7 to the DNA end suggests the J call may be wrong. The CDR3 extends over 15 amino acids. Germline-derived CDR1 and CDR2 are LGHNA and YNFKEQ. CDR3 sequence (DNA): TGTGCCAGCAGCCAAGCGGGAGGGTCCCCCTACGAGCAGTACTTC. Translated: CASSQAGGSPYEQYF.

The sample holds a few counts of this clonotype. This sequence joins TRBV5-1 and TRBJ2-3; D remains unclear. Germline CDR1 is SGHRS and CDR2 is YFSETQ. The CDR3 has 14 residues. The germline V and J ends were trimmed by 0 bases and 6 bases, with 11 bases remaining between them. The CDR3 is CASSLADWKDTQYF. CDR3 DNA sequence: TGCGCCAGCAGCTTGGCCGATTGGAAGGATACGCAGTATTTT.

The table lists this clonotype with a few counts. The gene calls are TRBV29-1 and TRBJ1-2; the D is unclear. CDR3 length: 12 residues. Germline loops: CDR1 SQVTM, CDR2 ANQGSEA. Trimming took off 0 bases at V and 7 bases at J, with 9 bases between the two ends. CDR3 in DNA: TGCAGCGTTGAAGATATCGGAGGTGGCTACACCTTC. This gives the protein CSVEDIGGGYTF.

This clonotype was recorded only once. The V call is TRBV10-3, the J call TRBJ1-2; D is unclear. Germline assignment: CDR1 ENHRY and CDR2 SYGVKD. Trimming left V 2 bases short and J 2 bases short, with 15 bases between. There are 16 residues in the CDR3. The CDR3, as DNA: TGTGCCATCAGTGAGGACTATGGTGCCTTAAACTATGGCTACACCTTC. Translating gives CAISEDYGALNYGYTF.